This T cell receptor beta chain is drawn from a study of OX40 agonist ivuxolimab in advanced cancers. Assay: immunoSEQ multiplex PCR; the TCRdb copy retains only in-frame clones and omits some. There are about 70,000 clones in the sample; roughly 80% occur only once, and under 1.2% lies in the top ten. The CDR3 is 15 residues long. V was pared by 4 bases and J by 2 bases, with 5 bases of the junction left unmatched. Germline CDR1 and CDR2: SGHRS and YFSETQ. This TCR came from an adult with an advanced solid tumor such as melanoma, head and neck, liver or kidney cancer. V is TRBV5-1 and J is TRBJ2-3; 9 bases agree with TRBD1. Source: CD4+ or CD8+ T cells sorted from blood, taken in a trial of the OX40 agonist ivuxolimab. In DNA, the CDR3 is TGCGCCAGCAGCACCGGGACAGGGAACACAGATACGCAGTATTTT. Its protein product is CASSTGTGNTDTQYF.